This is a list of T cell receptor beta chains from one sample in a study of T cell repertoires in cytomegalovirus infection. Their specific antigens are unknown. TCRdb analysed the reads with MiXCR anew, one entry per CDR3 protein. The sample comprises some 900,000 distinct CDR3 sequences, approximately 30% of which are singletons, and around 12% rests with the top ten. The sequenced sample was cultured CD8+ T cells from PBMCs, obtained from culture after CMV antigen stimulation. Source of these receptors: a human donor in good health (CMV status not recorded). Some clones in this sample may be carry-over from other donors' samples. The CDR3 runs from the conserved cysteine through the conserved F or W. The D gene is left open where the match is weak. The size entry is marked missing in some rows and otherwise reads once, few, many or a size class.

j_gene | v_gene | d_gene | abundance | CDR3aa | CDR3nt
TRBJ1-2 | TRBV10-3 | NA | few | CAISEEEGVGYGYTF | TGTGCCATCAGTGAGGAAGAGGGAGTGGGCTATGGCTACACCTTC
TRBJ2-3 | TRBV7-9 | TRBD2 | many | CASSSGLAGGSTDTQYF | TGTGCCAGCAGCTCCGGACTAGCGGGGGGTAGCACAGATACGCAGTATTTT
TRBJ1-2 | TRBV12-3/TRBV12-4 | NA | few | CASSFPHEGENYGYTF | TGTGCCAGCAGTTTTCCCCATGAGGGCGAGAACTATGGCTACACCTTC
TRBJ2-2 | TRBV7-6 | TRBD2 | NA | CASSHRGGASTGELFF | TGTGCCAGCAGCCATCGCGGGGGGGCGAGCACCGGGGAGCTGTTTTTT
TRBJ2-4 | TRBV20-1 | TRBD2 | few | CSARPTLERGKNIQYF | TGCAGTGCTAGACCCACCCTCGAGCGGGGGAAAAACATTCAGTACTTC
TRBJ1-2 | TRBV29-1 | NA | NA | CSVVGVGGPEGGYTF | TGCAGCGTTGTGGGGGTCGGGGGCCCCGAGGGAGGCTACACCTTC
TRBJ1-5 | TRBV15 | NA | NA | CATRGYSNQPQHF | TGTGCCACCCGGGGTTATAGCAATCAGCCCCAGCATTTT
TRBJ2-3 | TRBV4-1 | TRBD2 | NA | CASRDFGGAGTDTQYF | TGCGCCAGCAGGGACTTCGGGGGGGCGGGGACAGATACGCAGTATTTT
TRBJ2-3 | TRBV27 | NA | once | CAAQRLLSRVSPSTDTQYF | TGTGCCGCCCAGAGACTTCTCTCGCGGGTGTCCCCTAGCACAGATACGCAGTATTTT
TRBJ2-2 | TRBV5-1 | TRBD2 | NA | CASSPTPSGGAIGELFF | TGCGCCAGCAGCCCTACCCCTAGCGGGGGGGCCATCGGGGAGCTGTTTTTT
TRBJ2-2 | TRBV7-9 | NA | few | CASRTKTGGWRAGELFF | TGTGCCAGCCGAACGAAGACAGGAGGCTGGAGGGCCGGGGAGCTGTTTTTT
TRBJ1-1 | TRBV7-8 | NA | NA | CASSLSGSAEAFF | TGTGCCAGCAGCTTAAGTGGCTCCGCTGAAGCTTTCTTT
TRBJ2-5 | TRBV7-9 | NA | many | CASSFKGYQETQYF | TGTGCCAGCAGCTTTAAGGGGTACCAAGAGACCCAGTACTTC
TRBJ1-5 | TRBV18 | TRBD1 | NA | CASSPKGTGWNQPQHF | TGTGCCAGCTCACCAAAAGGGACAGGGTGGAATCAGCCCCAGCATTTT
TRBJ1-2 | TRBV7-4 | NA | NA | CASSPGRFEDYGYTF | TGTGCCAGCAGCCCCGGACGATTCGAGGACTATGGCTACACCTTC
TRBJ2-2 | TRBV3-1 | TRBD2 | once | CASINGIAGATGELFF | TGTGCCAGCATCAACGGGATAGCGGGGGCTACCGGGGAGCTGTTTTTT
TRBJ2-1 | TRBV7-8 | NA | many | CASRALSSYNEQFF | TGTGCCAGCAGGGCGCTTAGCTCCTACAATGAGCAGTTCTTC
TRBJ1-6 | TRBV12-3/TRBV12-4 | TRBD1 | NA | CASSFGTGSPLHF | TGTGCCAGCAGTTTTGGGACAGGTTCACCCCTCCACTTT
TRBJ2-1 | TRBV6-6 | TRBD1 | many | CASTQTGGLDEQFF | TGTGCCAGCACCCAGACAGGGGGTCTTGATGAGCAGTTCTTC
TRBJ2-1 | TRBV25-1 | NA | few | CASSGGLRDSDQFF | TGTGCCAGCAGTGGGGGTCTCCGGGACTCTGACCAGTTCTTC
TRBJ1-1 | TRBV27 | NA | NA | CASSLGGTESFF | TGTGCCAGCAGTTTAGGGGGGACTGAATCTTTCTTT
TRBJ2-3 | TRBV10-3 | TRBD2 | NA | CAIRPSSGGEADTQYF | TGTGCCATCAGACCCTCTAGCGGGGGGGAGGCAGATACGCAGTATTTT
TRBJ1-1 | TRBV7-9 | NA | NA | CASSPLGFGTEAFF | TGTGCCAGCAGCCCCCTGGGGTTTGGCACTGAAGCTTTCTTT
TRBJ1-4 | TRBV7-6 | NA | NA | CASSLAVRGDEKLFF | TGTGCCAGCAGCTTAGCGGTCAGGGGAGACGAAAAACTGTTTTTT
TRBJ2-2 | TRBV3-1 | TRBD1 | once | CASSPWTGGDTGELFF | TGTGCCAGCAGCCCCTGGACAGGGGGCGACACCGGGGAGCTGTTTTTT
TRBJ1-1 | TRBV20-1 | NA | NA | CSAPRLTLDTEAFF | TGCAGTGCCCCGCGCCTCACTTTGGACACTGAAGCTTTCTTT
TRBJ1-1 | TRBV27 | TRBD1 | NA | CASSFFTQGAMNTEAFF | TGTGCCAGCAGTTTTTTTACCCAGGGGGCGATGAACACTGAAGCTTTCTTT
TRBJ1-3 | TRBV25-1 | NA | NA | CASRAGGNTIYF | TGTGCCAGCAGGGCTGGAGGAAACACCATATATTTT
TRBJ2-3 | TRBV7-9 | NA | few | CASSLDWTATDTQYF | TGTGCCAGCAGTCTAGACTGGACAGCCACAGATACGCAGTATTTT
TRBJ2-6 | TRBV6-6 | NA | NA | CASSYGPGIDSGANVLTF | TGTGCCAGCAGTTATGGGCCAGGGATCGACTCTGGGGCCAACGTCCTGACTTTC